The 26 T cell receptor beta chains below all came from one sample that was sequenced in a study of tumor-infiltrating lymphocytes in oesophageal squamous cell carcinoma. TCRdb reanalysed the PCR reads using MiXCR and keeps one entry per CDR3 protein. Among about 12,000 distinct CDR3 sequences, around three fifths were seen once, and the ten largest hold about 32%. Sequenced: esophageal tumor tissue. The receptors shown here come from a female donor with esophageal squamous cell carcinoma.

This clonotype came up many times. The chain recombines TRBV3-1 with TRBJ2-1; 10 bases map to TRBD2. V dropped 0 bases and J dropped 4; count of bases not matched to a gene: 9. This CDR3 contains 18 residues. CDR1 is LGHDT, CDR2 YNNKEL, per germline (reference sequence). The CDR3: CASSQDPPSGSWYNEQFF. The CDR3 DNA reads TGTGCCAGCAGCCAAGATCCCCCTAGCGGGAGTTGGTACAATGAGCAGTTCTTC.

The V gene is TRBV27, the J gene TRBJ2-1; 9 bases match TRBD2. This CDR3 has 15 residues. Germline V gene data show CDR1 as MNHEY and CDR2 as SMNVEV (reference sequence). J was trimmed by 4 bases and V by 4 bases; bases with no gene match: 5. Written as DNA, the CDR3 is TGTGCCAGCAGTTCCGGGACTAGCTTATACAATGAGCAGTTCTTC. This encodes CASSSGTSLYNEQFF.

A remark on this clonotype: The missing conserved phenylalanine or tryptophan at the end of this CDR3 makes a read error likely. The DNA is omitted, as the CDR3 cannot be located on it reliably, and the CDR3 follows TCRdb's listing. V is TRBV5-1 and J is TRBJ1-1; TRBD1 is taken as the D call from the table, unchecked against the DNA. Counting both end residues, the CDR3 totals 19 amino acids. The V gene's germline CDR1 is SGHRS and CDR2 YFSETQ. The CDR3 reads CASSRGQNKNSGNTIYFGE.

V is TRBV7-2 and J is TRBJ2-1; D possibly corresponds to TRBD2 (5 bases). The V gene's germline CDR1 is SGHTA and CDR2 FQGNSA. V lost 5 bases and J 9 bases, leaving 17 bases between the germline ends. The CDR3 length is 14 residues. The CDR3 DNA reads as TGTGCCAGCAGCCAACAACTAGTTCTACTTGAGCAGTTCTTC. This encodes CASSQQLVLLEQFF.

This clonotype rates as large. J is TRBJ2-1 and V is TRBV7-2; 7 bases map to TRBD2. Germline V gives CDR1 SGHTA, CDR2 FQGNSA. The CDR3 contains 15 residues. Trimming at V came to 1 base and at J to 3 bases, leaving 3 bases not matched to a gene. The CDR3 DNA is TGTGCCAGCAGCTTAGAGGGAGGGGTCTACAATGAGCAGTTCTTC. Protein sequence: CASSLEGGVYNEQFF.

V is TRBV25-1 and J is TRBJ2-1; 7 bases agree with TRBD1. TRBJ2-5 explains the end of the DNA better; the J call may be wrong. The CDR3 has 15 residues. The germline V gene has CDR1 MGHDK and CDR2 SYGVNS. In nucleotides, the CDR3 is TGTGCCAGCAGTGATAAGACAGGGTATGGCGAGACCCAGTACTTC. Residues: CASSDKTGYGETQYF.

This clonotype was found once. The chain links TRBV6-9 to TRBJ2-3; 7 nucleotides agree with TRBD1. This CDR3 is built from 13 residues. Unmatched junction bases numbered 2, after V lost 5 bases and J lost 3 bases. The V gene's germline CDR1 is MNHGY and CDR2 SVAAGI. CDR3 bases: TGTGCCAGCAGTGACAGGGAAACAGATACGCAGTATTTT. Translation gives CASSDRETDTQYF.

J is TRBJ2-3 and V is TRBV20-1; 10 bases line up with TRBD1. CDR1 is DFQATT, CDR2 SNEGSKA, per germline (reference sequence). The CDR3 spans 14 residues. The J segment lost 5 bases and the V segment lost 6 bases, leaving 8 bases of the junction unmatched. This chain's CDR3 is CSALDRGRGDTQYF. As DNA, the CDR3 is TGCAGTGCCCTCGACAGGGGGCGGGGAGATACGCAGTATTTT.

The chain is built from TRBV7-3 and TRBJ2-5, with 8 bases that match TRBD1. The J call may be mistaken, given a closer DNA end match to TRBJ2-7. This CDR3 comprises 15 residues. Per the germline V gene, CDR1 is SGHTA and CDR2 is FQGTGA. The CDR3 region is CASSLTGDRLYEQYF. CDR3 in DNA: TGTGCCAGCAGCTTAACCGGGGACAGGCTCTACGAGCAGTACTTC.

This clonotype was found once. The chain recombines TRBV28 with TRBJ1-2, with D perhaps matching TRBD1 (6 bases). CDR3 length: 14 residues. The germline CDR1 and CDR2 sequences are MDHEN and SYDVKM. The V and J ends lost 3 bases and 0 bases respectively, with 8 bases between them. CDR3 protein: CASSFQGTNYGYTF. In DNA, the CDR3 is TGTGCCAGCAGTTTTCAGGGGACTAACTATGGCTACACCTTC.

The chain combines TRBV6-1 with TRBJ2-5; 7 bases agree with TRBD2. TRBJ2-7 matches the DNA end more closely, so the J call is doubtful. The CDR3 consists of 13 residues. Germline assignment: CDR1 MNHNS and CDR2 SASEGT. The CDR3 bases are TGTGCCAGCACCGGGGGGTCCTCCTACGAGCAGTACTTC. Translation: CASTGGSSYEQYF.

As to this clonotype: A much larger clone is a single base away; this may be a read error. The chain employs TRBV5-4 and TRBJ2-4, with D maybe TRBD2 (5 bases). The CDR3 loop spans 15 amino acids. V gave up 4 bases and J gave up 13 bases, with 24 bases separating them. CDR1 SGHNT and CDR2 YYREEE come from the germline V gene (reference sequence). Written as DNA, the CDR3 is TGTGCCAGCAGCCTCCGGACTGGCTCCTACAATGAGCAGTACTTC. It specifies CASSLRTGSYNEQYF.

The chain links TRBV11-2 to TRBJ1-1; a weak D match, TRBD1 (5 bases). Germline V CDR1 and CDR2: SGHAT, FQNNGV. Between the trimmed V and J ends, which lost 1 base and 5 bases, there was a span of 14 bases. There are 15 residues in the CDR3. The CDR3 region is CASSLVRGLGTEAFF. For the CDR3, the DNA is TGTGCCAGCAGCTTAGTACGGGGCTTGGGGACTGAAGCTTTCTTT.

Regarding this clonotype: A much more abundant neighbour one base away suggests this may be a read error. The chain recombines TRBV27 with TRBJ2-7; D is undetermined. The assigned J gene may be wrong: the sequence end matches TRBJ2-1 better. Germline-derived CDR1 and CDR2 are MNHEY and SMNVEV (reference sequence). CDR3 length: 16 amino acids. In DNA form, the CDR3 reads TGTGCCAGCAGTTTATCTGGCGGCATACCCTCCTACGAGCAGTTCTTC. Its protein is CASSLSGGIPSYEQFF.

CDR3 coding DNA: TGTGCCAGCAGCACACCCCCCGAAGCGAAAAGTCCCCAAGAGACCCAGTACTTC. It specifies CASSTPPEAKSPQETQYF. The V call is TRBV7-8, the J call TRBJ2-5; D is uncertain. V lost 5 bases, J lost 1 base, and 23 bases lay in between. Germline assignment: CDR1 SGHVS and CDR2 FQNEAQ. This CDR3 comprises 18 residues. Combining the CDR3 with reference TRBV7-8 and TRBJ2-5 gives the whole variable domain GAGVSQSPRYKVAKRGQDVALRCDPISGHVSLFWYQQALGQGPEFLTYFQNEAQLDKSGLPSDRFFAERPEGSVSTLKIQRTQQEDSAVYLCASSTPPEAKSPQETQYFGPGTRLLVL.

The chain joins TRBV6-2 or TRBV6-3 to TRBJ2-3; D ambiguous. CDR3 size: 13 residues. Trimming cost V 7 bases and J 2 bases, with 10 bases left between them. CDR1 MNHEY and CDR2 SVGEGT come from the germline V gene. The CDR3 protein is CASTEPNTDTQYF. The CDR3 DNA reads TGTGCCAGCACCGAACCAAACACAGATACGCAGTATTTT.

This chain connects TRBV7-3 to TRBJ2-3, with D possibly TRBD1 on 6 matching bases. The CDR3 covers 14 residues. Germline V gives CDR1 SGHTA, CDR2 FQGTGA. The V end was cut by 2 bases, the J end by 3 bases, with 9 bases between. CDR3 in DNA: TGTGCCAGCAGCTTATTGGGGGCAACAGATACGCAGTATTTT. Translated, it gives CASSLLGATDTQYF.

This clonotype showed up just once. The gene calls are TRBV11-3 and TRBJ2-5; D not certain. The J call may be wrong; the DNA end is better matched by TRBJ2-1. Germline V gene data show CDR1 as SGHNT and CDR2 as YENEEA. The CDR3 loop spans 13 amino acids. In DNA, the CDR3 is TGTGCCAGCAGCTTAGGCCGCAGAGATGAGCAGTTCTTC. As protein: CASSLGRRDEQFF.

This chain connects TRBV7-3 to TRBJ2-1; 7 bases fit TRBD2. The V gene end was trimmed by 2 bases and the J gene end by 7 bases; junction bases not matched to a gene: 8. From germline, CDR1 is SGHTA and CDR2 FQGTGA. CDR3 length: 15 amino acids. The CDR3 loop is CASSLDGGFVNEQFF. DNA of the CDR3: TGTGCCAGCAGCTTAGACGGGGGGTTTGTGAATGAGCAGTTCTTC.

CDR3 in DNA: TGTGCCAGCAGCCGTCGACAGGGGGCGACCTACAATGAGCAGTTCTTC. The encoded protein is CASSRRQGATYNEQFF. This chain uses TRBV7-6 with TRBJ2-5, with 10 positions matching TRBD1. With the DNA end fitting TRBJ2-1 better, the J assignment may be wrong. Germline V gene lookup returns CDR1 SGHVS and CDR2 FNYEAQ. CDR3 length equals 16 residues.

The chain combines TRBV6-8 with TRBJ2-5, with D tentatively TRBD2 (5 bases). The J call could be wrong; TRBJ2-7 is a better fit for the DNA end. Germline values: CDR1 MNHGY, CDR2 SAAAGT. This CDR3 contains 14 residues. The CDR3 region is CASSPGLFPYEQYF. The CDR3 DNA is TGTGCCAGCAGTCCCGGACTCTTCCCCTACGAGCAGTACTTC.

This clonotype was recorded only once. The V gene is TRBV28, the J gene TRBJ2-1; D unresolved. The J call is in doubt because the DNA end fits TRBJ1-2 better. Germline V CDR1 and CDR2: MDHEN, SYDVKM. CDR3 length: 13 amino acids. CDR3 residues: CASSLYQLTGYTF. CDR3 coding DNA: TGTGCCAGCAGTTTGTATCAGCTGACCGGCTACACCTTC.

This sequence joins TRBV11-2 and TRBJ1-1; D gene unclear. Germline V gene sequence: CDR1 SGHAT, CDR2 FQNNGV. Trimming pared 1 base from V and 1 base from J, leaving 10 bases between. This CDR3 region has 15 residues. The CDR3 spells CASSLGLQRNTEAFF. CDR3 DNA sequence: TGTGCCAGCAGCTTAGGTCTCCAAAGGAACACTGAAGCTTTCTTT.

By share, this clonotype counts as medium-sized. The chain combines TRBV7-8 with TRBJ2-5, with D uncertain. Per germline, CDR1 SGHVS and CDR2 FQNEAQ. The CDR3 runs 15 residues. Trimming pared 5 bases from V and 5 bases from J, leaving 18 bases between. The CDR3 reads CASSQGPMSSETQYF. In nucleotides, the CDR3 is TGTGCCAGCAGCCAAGGACCGATGAGTAGCGAGACCCAGTACTTC.

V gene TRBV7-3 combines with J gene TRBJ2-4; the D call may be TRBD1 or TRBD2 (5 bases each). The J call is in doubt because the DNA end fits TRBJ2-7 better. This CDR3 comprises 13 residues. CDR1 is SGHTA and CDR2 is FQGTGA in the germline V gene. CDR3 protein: CASSSGPTYEQYF. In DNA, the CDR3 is TGTGCCAGCAGCTCGGGACCAACCTACGAGCAGTACTTC.

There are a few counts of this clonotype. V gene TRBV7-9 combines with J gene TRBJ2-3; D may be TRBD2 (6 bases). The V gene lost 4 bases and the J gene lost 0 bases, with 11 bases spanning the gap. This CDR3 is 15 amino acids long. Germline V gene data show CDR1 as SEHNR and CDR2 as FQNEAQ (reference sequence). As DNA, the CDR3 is TGTGCCAGCAGCTCACCTGGACTAAGCACAGATACGCAGTATTTT. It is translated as CASSSPGLSTDTQYF.